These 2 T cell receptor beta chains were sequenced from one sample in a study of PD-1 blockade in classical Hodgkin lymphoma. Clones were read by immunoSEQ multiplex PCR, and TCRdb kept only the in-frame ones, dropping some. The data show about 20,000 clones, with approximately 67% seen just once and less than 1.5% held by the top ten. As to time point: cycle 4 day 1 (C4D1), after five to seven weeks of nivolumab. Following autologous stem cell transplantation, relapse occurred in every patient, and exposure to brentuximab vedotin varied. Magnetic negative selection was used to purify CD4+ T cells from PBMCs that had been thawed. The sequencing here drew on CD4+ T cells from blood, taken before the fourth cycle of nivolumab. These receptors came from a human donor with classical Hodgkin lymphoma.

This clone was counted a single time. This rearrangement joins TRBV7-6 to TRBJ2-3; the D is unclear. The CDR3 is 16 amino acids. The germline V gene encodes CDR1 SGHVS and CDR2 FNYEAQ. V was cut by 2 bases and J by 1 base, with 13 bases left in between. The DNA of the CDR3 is TGTGCCAGCAGCTTACGTCAAGGGATTGGCACAGATACGCAGTATTTT. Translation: CASSLRQGIGTDTQYF. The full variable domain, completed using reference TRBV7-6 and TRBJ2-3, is GAGVSQSPRYKVTKRGQDVALRCDPISGHVSLYWYRQALGQGPEFLTYFNYEAQQDKSGLPNDRFSAERPEGSISTLTIQRTEQRDSAMYRCASSLRQGIGTDTQYFGPGTRLTVL.

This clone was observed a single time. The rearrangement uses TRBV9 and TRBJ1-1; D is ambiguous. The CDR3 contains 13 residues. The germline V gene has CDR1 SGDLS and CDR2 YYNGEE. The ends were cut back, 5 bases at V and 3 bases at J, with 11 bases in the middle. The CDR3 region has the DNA TGTGCCAGCAGTACTACCAAGGACACTGAAGCTTTCTTT. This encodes CASSTTKDTEAFF. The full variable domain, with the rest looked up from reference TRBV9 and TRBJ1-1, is DSGVTQTPKHLITATGQRVTLRCSPRSGDLSVYWYQQSLDQGLQFLIQYYNGEERAKGNILERFSAQQFPDLHSELNLSSLELGDSALYFCASSTTKDTEAFFGQGTRLTVV.